The source of this TCR beta chain is a study of blood T cells in healthy people across ages. At the level of the study: About one barcoded TCR beta cDNA was captured per two T cells.

Study conclusions and caveats: Diversity of TCR beta per million T cells declined in a roughly linear way with age. Higher diversity and more naive CD4+ cells were features of long-lived donors, compared to aged donors.

A second about 6 to 11 cycle PCR used barcoded and J-beta primers. Each TCR beta cDNA got a 12-nucleotide random molecular identifier. TCRdb processed the 5' RACE reads anew with MiXCR; each CDR3 protein has one entry. The repertoire holds approximately 730,000 distinct CDR3 sequences, with roughly 53% as singletons. The V end was cut by 0 bases, the J end by 6 bases, with 13 bases between. CDR1 and CDR2 (germline): SGDLS, YYNGEE. This CDR3 region has 15 residues. This clonotype was seen just once. Its antigen is not identified. The sample consisted of blood. The chain recombines TRBV9 with TRBJ1-5, with D hard to call. The sequence derives from an elderly man in good health. CDR3 sequence: CASSVGGLSVQPQHF. Written as DNA, the CDR3 is TGTGCCAGCAGCGTAGGGGGATTGTCTGTTCAGCCCCAGCATTTT.